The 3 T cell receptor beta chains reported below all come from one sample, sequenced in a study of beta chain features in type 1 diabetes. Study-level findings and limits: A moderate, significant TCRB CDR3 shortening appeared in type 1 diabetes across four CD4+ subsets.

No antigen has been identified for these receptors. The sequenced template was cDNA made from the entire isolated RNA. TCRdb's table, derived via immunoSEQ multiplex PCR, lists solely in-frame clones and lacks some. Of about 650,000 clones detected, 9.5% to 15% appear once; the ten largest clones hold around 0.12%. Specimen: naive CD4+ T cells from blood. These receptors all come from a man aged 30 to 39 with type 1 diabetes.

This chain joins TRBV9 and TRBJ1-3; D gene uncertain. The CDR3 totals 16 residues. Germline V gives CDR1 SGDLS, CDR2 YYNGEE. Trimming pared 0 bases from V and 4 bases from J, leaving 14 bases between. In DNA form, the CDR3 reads TGTGCCAGCAGCGTAGCTCATCCGGGTGTGGGAAACACCATATATTTT. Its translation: CASSVAHPGVGNTIYF.

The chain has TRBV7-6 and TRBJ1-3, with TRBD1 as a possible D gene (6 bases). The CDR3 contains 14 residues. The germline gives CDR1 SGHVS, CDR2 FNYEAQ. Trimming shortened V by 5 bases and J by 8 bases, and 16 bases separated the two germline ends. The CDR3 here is CASSPDSRGDTIYF. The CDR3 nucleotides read TGTGCCAGCAGCCCGGACAGCCGTGGTGACACCATATATTTT.

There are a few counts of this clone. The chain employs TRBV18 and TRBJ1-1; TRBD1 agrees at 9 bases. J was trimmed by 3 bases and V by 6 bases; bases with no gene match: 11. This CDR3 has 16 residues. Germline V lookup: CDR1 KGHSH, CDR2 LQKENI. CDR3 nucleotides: TGTGCCAGCTCGACCGGGACAGGGAGACCGCACACTGAAGCTTTCTTT. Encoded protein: CASSTGTGRPHTEAFF.